The rows below give T cell receptor beta chains drawn from one sample of a study of control samples from healthy donors and cancer patients. Sequenced by immunoSEQ multiplex PCR; TCRdb stores in-frame clones only, minus some. The table records 150,000 or so clones, roughly 94% of them present only once. Sequencing used blood. These receptors came from a man aged 35-49 years in good health. CDR3s include the opening cysteine and the closing phenylalanine or tryptophan. A D gene is named only where the DNA matches it firmly. Some rows mark clone size as missing; the rest say once, few, many or name a class of expanded clone.

CDR3 protein	CDR3 DNA	V gene	clone size	D gene	J gene
CASSLLGGLSEKLFF	TGTGCCAGCAGCTTACTAGGGGGCCTTAGTGAAAAACTGTTTTTT	TRBV7-9	NA	TRBD1	TRBJ1-4
CASSIRDSEKLFF	TGTGCCAGTAGTATTCGGGACAGTGAAAAACTGTTTTTT	TRBV19	once	TRBD1	TRBJ1-4
CASSLEQDTQYF	TGTGCCAGCAGCTTGGAGCAAGATACGCAGTATTTT	TRBV7-9	NA	NA	TRBJ2-3
CASSSRRLAGGQNTGELFF	TGTGCCAGCAGCTCGCGACGACTAGCGGGGGGGCAGAACACCGGGGAGCTGTTTTTT	TRBV11-2	NA	TRBD2	TRBJ2-2
CATSRDVGRNSYEQYF	TGTGCCACCAGCAGAGATGTCGGGAGGAACTCCTACGAGCAGTACTTC	TRBV15	NA	TRBD2	TRBJ2-7
CASSPGGSEAFF	TGCGCCAGCAGCCCCGGGGGGTCTGAAGCTTTCTTT	TRBV4-3	NA	NA	TRBJ1-1
CASSETSSGTVSYEQYF	TGTGCCAGCAGTGAAACATCTTCCGGGACGGTCTCCTACGAGCAGTACTTC	TRBV2	NA	NA	TRBJ2-7
CASSQDVAGGENTEAFF	TGCGCCAGCAGCCAAGATGTGGCAGGGGGCGAGAACACTGAAGCTTTCTTT	TRBV4-3	NA	TRBD1	TRBJ1-1
CASSFGGRDTDTQYF	TGTGCCAGCAGTTTTGGGGGGCGGGATACAGATACGCAGTATTTT	TRBV27	NA	NA	TRBJ2-3
CATSDLNSNQPQHF	TGTGCCACCAGTGATTTGAATAGCAATCAGCCCCAGCATTTT	TRBV24-1	once	NA	TRBJ1-5
CASSVGEARSYGYTF	TGTGCCAGCAGCGTAGGGGAGGCAAGAAGCTATGGCTACACCTTC	TRBV9	NA	NA	TRBJ1-2
CASSYLLAGGVNEQFF	TGTGCCAGCAGTTACCTTCTAGCGGGGGGTGTCAATGAGCAGTTCTTC	TRBV6-5	once	TRBD2	TRBJ2-1
CASSLAGDGYTF	TGTGCCAGCAGTTTAGCCGGCGATGGCTACACCTTC	TRBV27	NA	NA	TRBJ1-2
CASSLQGRGGYTF	TGTGCCAGCAGTTTACAGGGGCGCGGTGGCTACACCTTC	TRBV28	once	NA	TRBJ1-2
CASAWTDSGNTIYF	TGCGCCAGCGCCTGGACCGACTCTGGAAACACCATATATTTT	TRBV5-1	once	NA	TRBJ1-3
CASSPGGPLNYGYTF	TGTGCCAGCTCACCAGGTGGACCGCTTAACTATGGCTACACCTTC	TRBV18	NA	NA	TRBJ1-2
CASSLGGTRRDEQYF	TGCGCCAGCAGCTTGGGAGGGACCCGGAGGGACGAGCAGTACTTC	TRBV5-1	NA	NA	TRBJ2-7
CASSLRQGSTEAFF	TGTGCCAGCAGCTTGCGACAGGGATCTACTGAAGCTTTCTTT	TRBV7-3	NA	TRBD1	TRBJ1-1
CSVTSPSNTEAFF	TGCAGCGTCACAAGCCCCTCGAACACTGAAGCTTTCTTT	TRBV29-1	NA	NA	TRBJ1-1
CALDRGKETQYF	TGTGCCCTGGACAGGGGGAAAGAGACCCAGTACTTC	TRBV30	NA	TRBD1	TRBJ2-5
CASSVVDYEGMNTEAFF	TGTGCCAGCAGTGTGGTAGACTATGAGGGGATGAACACTGAAGCTTTCTTT	TRBV25-1	NA	NA	TRBJ1-1
CASSPLGPASKLFF	TGTGCCAGCAGCCCCCTAGGCCCGGCCTCAAAACTGTTTTTT	TRBV14	NA	NA	TRBJ1-4
CASSPRGEVDQPQHF	TGTGCCAGCTCACCGAGGGGGGAGGTTGATCAGCCCCAGCATTTT	TRBV18	once	NA	TRBJ1-5
CAWTSHRGRRTGELFF	TGTGCCTGGACTTCCCACAGGGGGCGCAGAACCGGGGAGCTGTTTTTT	TRBV30	NA	TRBD1	TRBJ2-2
CASSEASTANYGYTF	TGTGCCAGCAGTGAAGCCTCGACAGCTAACTATGGCTACACCTTC	TRBV6-1	once	NA	TRBJ1-2
CASAQRGGNTEAFF	TGTGCTAGTGCCCAACGCGGGGGGAACACTGAAGCTTTCTTT	TRBV12-5	NA	NA	TRBJ1-1
CASSQRSSGNTIYF	TGTGCCAGCAGTCAGCGGAGCTCTGGAAACACCATATATTTT	TRBV6-5	NA	NA	TRBJ1-3
CASSPLGAGSKGAFF	TGTGCCAGTAGTCCCCTGGGGGCCGGGTCTAAGGGAGCTTTCTTT	TRBV19	NA	NA	TRBJ1-1
CAISGTGNQPQHF	TGTGCCATCAGCGGGACAGGTAATCAGCCCCAGCATTTT	TRBV10-3	NA	TRBD1	TRBJ1-5
CASNPGPVREKLFF	TGTGCCAGCAACCCGGGCCCCGTCCGGGAAAAACTGTTTTTT	TRBV6-5	NA	NA	TRBJ1-4
CASSPLQGTVTEAFF	TGCGCCAGCAGCCCCCTACAGGGTACGGTCACTGAAGCTTTCTTT	TRBV5-1	once	NA	TRBJ1-1
CASSQRAIQATGELFF	TGTGCCAGCAGCCAGCGGGCTATACAAGCTACCGGGGAGCTGTTTTTT	TRBV7-9	NA	NA	TRBJ2-2